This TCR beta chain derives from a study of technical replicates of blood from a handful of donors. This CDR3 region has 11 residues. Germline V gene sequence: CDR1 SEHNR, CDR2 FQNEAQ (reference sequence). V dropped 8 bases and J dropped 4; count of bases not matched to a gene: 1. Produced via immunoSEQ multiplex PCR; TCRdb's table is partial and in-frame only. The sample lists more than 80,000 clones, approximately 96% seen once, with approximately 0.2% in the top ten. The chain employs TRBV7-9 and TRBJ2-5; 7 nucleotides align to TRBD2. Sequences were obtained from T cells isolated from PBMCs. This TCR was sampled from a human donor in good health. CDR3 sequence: CASGEGETQYF. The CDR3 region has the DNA TGTGCCAGCGGGGAGGGAGAGACCCAGTACTTC.